The T cell receptor beta chain described here comes from a study of CD8+CD57+ T cells in acquired aplastic anemia listed by TCRdb under 2018. With regard to the full study: A mean of approximately 3 ug of DNA, ranging from roughly 0.19 to 27.4 ug, was extracted from sorted CD4+ and CD8+ cells. A CD8+CD57+ expansion meant a frequency higher than the mean frequency seen in healthy subjects. The investigation overall reported the following: Roughly 29 CD8+ CDR3 sequences were shared between patients and controls but appeared highly expressed in patients and within their immunodominant clones. Patients and healthy controls showed no significant difference in CD8+ Simpson's diversity (P=0.060).

CDR1 and CDR2, looked up from the germline V gene, are SNHLY and FYNNEI. Measured from the cysteine to the phenylalanine, the CDR3 is 11 residues long. Just CDR3 DNA is preserved here, 33 bases in frame from base 1. Trimming at the junction amounts to 5 bases on V and 16 bases on J, and the germline ends lie 14 bases apart. In regard to this clonotype: The antigen it recognizes is unknown. No base quality values were provided; no much bigger clone lies one nucleotide off.

TCR beta VDJ combination and CDR3 sequence profiling used genomic DNA as the template. TCR repertoire sequencing was run on an Illumina HiSeq 2000. Per the authors' processing: Repertoires were assessed using TRBV/TRBJ rearrangement plots, CDR3 size and DJ length profiles, and Simpson's diversity index. The immunodominant clone was defined as the most abundant DNA sequence in deep sequencing data. CDR3 amino acid sequences were checked for sharing between subjects and were compared against published repertoires and the VDJdb database. TCRdb trimmed public reads at Q25 via fastp, called clones via MiXCR and kept in-frame beta chains. Identical CDR3 protein sequences are pooled into one entry, listed with their most common genes and DNA. It is TCRdb's table, rather than the study itself, that gives the V and J calls and clone size. The sample profile shows some 180,000 distinct CDR3 sequences; 45% to 60% of them were found once. The ten largest clones capture 10% to 15% of the sample.

The patients picked for sequencing were ones in whom flow cytometry had shown an expansion of CD8+CD57+ cells. All patients had severe acquired aplastic anemia diagnosed by International Study of Aplastic Anemia and Agranulocytosis and Camitta criteria. Patients had received no therapy at the time of blood sampling. The study deep-sequenced TCR repertoires of sorted CD4+ and CD8+ blood T cells from severe aplastic anemia patients and healthy subjects. Patients were enrolled under clinicaltrials.gov protocols 00001620, 01623167, 00001397, 00071045, 00081523 and 00961064 in the USA. Ficoll-Paque density gradient centrifugation was used to isolate peripheral blood mononuclear cells. CD4+ and CD8+ T cells were sorted by FACS or magnetic beads before DNA extraction.

This clonotype originated in a human donor with aplastic anemia. Sequencing input: sorted CD4+, CD8+, or CD8+CD57+ T cells (not recorded which) from PBMCs. This receptor chain uses TRBV2 and TRBJ2-2, and TRBD1 may be the D gene, going by 5 matching bases. The base sequence is TGTGCCAGCAGTCAGCGCAGGGTGCCGTTTTTT. Its protein product is CASSQRRVPFF.